This T cell receptor (beta chain) was sequenced in a study of regulatory T cells in long-lasting Graves disease. Time point given: persistent/refractory GD, antithyroid drugs over 5 years with positive TRAb. With RNA extracted from PBMCs as input, the TCR library was made. As collected, the peripheral blood samples measured 7.5 to 9 milliliters each and went into EDTA tubes. This CDR3 spans 11 amino acids. CDR1 and CDR2 (germline): DFQATT, SNEGSKA (reference sequence). With 5 bases removed from V and 6 bases from J, the gap between germline ends came to 7 bases. Construction of the TCR beta libraries employed iRepertoire HTBI primers in conjunction with Arm-PCR of CDR3 regions. TCRdb reanalysed the multiplex PCR reads using MiXCR and keeps one entry per CDR3 protein. The repertoire includes 400,000 to 450,000 distinct CDR3 sequences, around 22% of them detected once, and over 25% sits in the top ten.

The clonotype comes from a female donor with Graves disease. The source was peripheral blood mononuclear cells (PBMCs), collected when the disease was refractory, from a patient treated with antithyroid drugs. The chain joins TRBV20-1 to TRBJ1-4, with D hard to call. CDR3 protein: CSARTYEKLFF. The CDR3, as DNA: TGCAGTGCTCGGACTTATGAAAAACTGTTTTTT.